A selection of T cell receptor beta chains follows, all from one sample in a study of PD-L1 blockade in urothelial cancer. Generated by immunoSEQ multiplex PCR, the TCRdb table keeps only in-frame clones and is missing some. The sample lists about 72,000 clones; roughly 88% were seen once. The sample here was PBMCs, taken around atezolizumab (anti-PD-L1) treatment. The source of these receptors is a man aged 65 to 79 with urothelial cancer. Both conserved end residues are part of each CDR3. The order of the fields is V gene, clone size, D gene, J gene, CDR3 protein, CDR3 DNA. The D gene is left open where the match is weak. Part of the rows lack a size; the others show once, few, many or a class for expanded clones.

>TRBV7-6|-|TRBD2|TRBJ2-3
CASSPLPPGVAGVTDTQYF
TGTGCCAGCAGCCCACTCCCTCCAGGTGTAGCGGGAGTCACAGATACGCAGTATTTT
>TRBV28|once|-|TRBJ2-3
CASSRRDWADTQYF
TGTGCCAGCAGCCGCCGGGACTGGGCAGATACGCAGTATTTT
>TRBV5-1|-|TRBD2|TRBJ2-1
CASSPGTSGSLGGREQFF
TGCGCCAGCAGCCCTGGGACTAGCGGGAGCTTAGGGGGACGTGAGCAGTTCTTC
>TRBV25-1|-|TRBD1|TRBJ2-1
CASSEHRGNNEQFF
TGTGCCAGCAGTGAACACAGGGGAAACAATGAGCAGTTCTTC
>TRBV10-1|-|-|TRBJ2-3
CASSERTGKDTQYF
TGCGCCAGCAGTGAGCGGACGGGAAAGGATACGCAGTATTTT
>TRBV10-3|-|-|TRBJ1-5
CAISEGRSNQPQHF
TGTGCCATCAGTGAAGGGAGGAGCAATCAGCCCCAGCATTTT
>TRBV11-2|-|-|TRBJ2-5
CASSFWTSQETQYF
TGTGCCAGCAGCTTCTGGACATCCCAAGAGACCCAGTACTTC
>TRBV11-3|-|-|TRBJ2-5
CASSLIAGETQYF
TGTGCCAGCAGCTTAATTGCCGGAGAGACCCAGTACTTC
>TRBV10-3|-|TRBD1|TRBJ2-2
CAIAGQGYSGELFF
TGTGCCATCGCGGGACAGGGGTATTCCGGGGAGCTGTTTTTT
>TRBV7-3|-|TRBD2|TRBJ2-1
CASSSGLASYNEQFF
TGTGCCAGCAGCTCGGGACTAGCCTCCTACAATGAGCAGTTCTTC
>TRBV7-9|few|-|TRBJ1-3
CASSLLRQTLNTIYF
TGTGCCAGCAGCTTATTACGTCAGACTTTAAACACCATATATTTT
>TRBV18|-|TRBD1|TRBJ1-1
CASSAIGTANTEAFF
TGTGCCAGCTCCGCAATAGGGACAGCGAACACTGAAGCTTTCTTT
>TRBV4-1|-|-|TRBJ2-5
CASSQQGSRETQYF
TGCGCCAGCAGCCAACAGGGGTCAAGAGAGACCCAGTACTTC
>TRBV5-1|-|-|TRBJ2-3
CASSLDGTSTDTQYF
TGCGCCAGCAGCTTAGACGGGACTAGCACAGATACGCAGTATTTT
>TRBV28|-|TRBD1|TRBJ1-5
CASSLGQGIGQPQHF
TGTGCCAGCAGTTTGGGACAGGGTATTGGTCAGCCCCAGCATTTT
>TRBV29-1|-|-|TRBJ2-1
CSVSNREHYEQFF
TGCAGCGTTTCAAACAGGGAACATTATGAGCAGTTCTTC
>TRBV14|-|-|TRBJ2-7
CASSLSRGRVDEQYF
TGTGCCAGCAGCCTAAGTAGGGGCCGCGTCGACGAGCAGTACTTC
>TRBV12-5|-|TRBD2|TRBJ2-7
CASGLGREGYEQYF
TGTGCTAGTGGTTTGGGCAGGGAGGGATACGAGCAGTACTTC
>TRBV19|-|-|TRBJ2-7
CASSIGYRVGGEQYF
TGTGCCAGTAGTATAGGTTACAGGGTTGGAGGCGAGCAGTACTTC
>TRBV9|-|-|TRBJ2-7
CASSARQDSSYEQYF
TGTGCCAGCAGCGCCCGACAGGACAGCTCCTACGAGCAGTACTTC
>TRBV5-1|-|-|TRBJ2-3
CASSFGQDTDTQYF
TGCGCCAGCAGCTTCGGCCAGGACACAGATACGCAGTATTTT
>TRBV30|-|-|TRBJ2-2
CASMAGRTGELFF
TGTGCCTCCATGGCAGGGCGCACCGGGGAGCTGTTTTTT
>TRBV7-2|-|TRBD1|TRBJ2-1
CASSSSTGARYNEQFF
TGTGCCAGCAGTTCCTCGACAGGGGCGCGGTACAATGAGCAGTTCTTC
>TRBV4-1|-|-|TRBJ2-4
CASSQDGGSGIQYF
TGCGCCAGCAGCCAAGATGGCGGTTCGGGCATTCAGTACTTC
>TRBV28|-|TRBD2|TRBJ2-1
CASSWGAGGLNEQFF
TGTGCCAGCAGTTGGGGGGCGGGAGGGCTCAATGAGCAGTTCTTC
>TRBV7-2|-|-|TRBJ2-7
CASSRPGSEQYF
TGTGCCAGCAGTCGACCCGGGAGCGAGCAGTACTTC
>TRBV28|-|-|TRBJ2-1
CASRTDWGSSYNEQFF
TGTGCCAGCAGGACGGACTGGGGAAGCTCCTACAATGAGCAGTTCTTC
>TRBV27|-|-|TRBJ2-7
CASSFFLGEVHEQYF
TGTGCCAGCAGTTTTTTCCTAGGGGAGGTCCACGAGCAGTACTTC
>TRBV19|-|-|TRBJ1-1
CASSIQGVNTEAFF
TGTGCCAGTAGTATACAGGGCGTGAACACTGAAGCTTTCTTT
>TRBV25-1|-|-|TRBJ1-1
CASSETAWNTEAFF
TGTGCCAGCAGTGAAACCGCGTGGAACACTGAAGCTTTCTTT
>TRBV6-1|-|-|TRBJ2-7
CASSERQGGEQYF
TGTGCCAGCAGTGAGAGACAGGGAGGCGAGCAGTACTTC
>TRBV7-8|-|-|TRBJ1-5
CASSRGGNGAQHF
TGTGCCAGCAGCCGGGGGGGAAATGGGGCCCAGCATTTT
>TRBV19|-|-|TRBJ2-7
CASSIRGEGEQYF
TGTGCCAGTAGTATACGGGGTGAGGGCGAGCAGTACTTC
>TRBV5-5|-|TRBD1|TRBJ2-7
CASSLGTGAYEQYF
TGTGCCAGCAGCTTGGGGACAGGGGCCTACGAGCAGTACTTC
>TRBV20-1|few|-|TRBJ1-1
CSALSAGEAFF
TGCAGTGCCTTATCAGCGGGTGAAGCTTTCTTT
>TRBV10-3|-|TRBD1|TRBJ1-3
CAITPGQGRNTIYF
TGTGCCATAACACCGGGACAGGGTAGAAACACCATATATTTT
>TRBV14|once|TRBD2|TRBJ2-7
CASSRGTSGRRYEQYF
TGTGCCAGCAGCCGAGGGACTAGCGGGAGACGGTACGAGCAGTACTTC
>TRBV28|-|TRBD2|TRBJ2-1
CASSPPGLAGGSSYNEQFF
TGTGCCAGCAGTCCTCCGGGACTAGCGGGAGGGAGCTCCTACAATGAGCAGTTCTTC
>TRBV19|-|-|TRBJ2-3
CASSILTTTDTQYF
TGTGCCAGTAGTATTCTGACAACCACAGATACGCAGTATTTT
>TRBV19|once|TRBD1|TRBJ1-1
CASSIQDRGNTEAFF
TGTGCCAGTAGTATACAGGACAGGGGGAACACTGAAGCTTTCTTT
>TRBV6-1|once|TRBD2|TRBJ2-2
CASSELAVNTGELFF
TGTGCCAGCAGTGAACTAGCGGTGAACACCGGGGAGCTGTTTTTT
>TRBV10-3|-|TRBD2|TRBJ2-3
CAISRGLAGGSSSTDTQYF
TGTGCCATCAGTAGGGGACTAGCGGGAGGGTCGTCTAGCACAGATACGCAGTATTTT
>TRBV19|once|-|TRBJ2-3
CASSKSGARTDTQYF
TGTGCCAGTAGTAAGTCAGGCGCCAGGACAGATACGCAGTATTTT
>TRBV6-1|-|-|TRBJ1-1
CASSHPGGTTEAFF
TGTGCCAGCAGCCATCCGGGGGGGACCACTGAAGCTTTCTTT
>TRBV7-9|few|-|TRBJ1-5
CASSLQGSNQPQHF
TGTGCCAGCAGCTTACAGGGGAGCAATCAGCCCCAGCATTTT
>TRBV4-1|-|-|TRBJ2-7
CASSQAIAVSYEQYF
TGCGCCAGCAGCCAAGCGATAGCCGTCTCCTACGAGCAGTACTTC
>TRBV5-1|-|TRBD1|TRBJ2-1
CASSFGQGGNEQFF
TGCGCCAGCAGCTTCGGACAGGGTGGGAATGAGCAGTTCTTC
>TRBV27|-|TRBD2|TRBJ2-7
CASSLGSGVPYEQYF
TGTGCCAGCAGTTTAGGCAGCGGGGTCCCCTACGAGCAGTACTTC
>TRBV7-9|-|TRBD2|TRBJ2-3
CASSLKSSGSTDTQYF
TGTGCCAGCAGCTTAAAATCTAGCGGCAGCACAGATACGCAGTATTTT
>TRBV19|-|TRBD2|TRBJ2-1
CASSTGLAGGNNEQFF
TGTGCCAGTAGTACGGGACTAGCGGGAGGCAACAATGAGCAGTTCTTC
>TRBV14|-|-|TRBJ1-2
CASSQEAGSDYGYTF
TGTGCCAGCAGCCAAGAGGCAGGTTCGGACTATGGCTACACCTTC
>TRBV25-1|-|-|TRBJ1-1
CASSVNLNTEAFF
TGTGCCAGCAGTGTAAACTTGAACACTGAAGCTTTCTTT
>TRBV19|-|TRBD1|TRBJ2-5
CARGGQGKETQYF
TGTGCCCGTGGGGGACAGGGGAAAGAGACCCAGTACTTC
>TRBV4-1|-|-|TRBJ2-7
CASSQEWAGASYEQYF
TGCGCCAGCAGCCAAGAATGGGCAGGCGCCTCCTACGAGCAGTACTTC
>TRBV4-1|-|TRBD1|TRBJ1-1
CASSQEGGQGTMSTEAFF
TGCGCCAGCAGCCAAGAGGGGGGACAGGGTACAATGAGCACTGAAGCTTTCTTT
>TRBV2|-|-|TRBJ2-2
CASSITGTGELFF
TGTGCCAGCAGTATTACAGGAACCGGGGAGCTGTTTTTT
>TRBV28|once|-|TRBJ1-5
CASVGTVYSNQPQHF
TGTGCCAGCGTCGGGACTGTATATAGCAATCAGCCCCAGCATTTT
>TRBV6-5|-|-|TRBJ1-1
CASTPGPPRKTEAFF
TGTGCCAGCACCCCCGGCCCTCCGAGGAAAACTGAAGCTTTCTTT
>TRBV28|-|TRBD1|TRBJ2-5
CASSFQGTDQETQYF
TGTGCCAGCAGTTTTCAGGGGACAGACCAAGAGACCCAGTACTTC
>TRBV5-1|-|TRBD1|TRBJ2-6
CASRPGTGSSGANVLTF
TGCGCCAGCAGGCCCGGGACAGGTTCCTCTGGGGCCAACGTCCTGACTTTC